Detailed here is one T cell receptor (beta chain). What it binds is not known. The data were obtained in a study of Tregs in tolerant kidney transplant recipients. Findings and caveats of the study: Tregs expanded with activated donor B cells seemed most donor-specific.

The ends were cut back, 5 bases at V and 4 bases at J, with 6 bases in the middle. This CDR3 spans 12 amino acids. The germline V gene has CDR1 MGHRA and CDR2 YSYEKL. Clones were read by immunoSEQ multiplex PCR, and TCRdb kept only the in-frame ones, dropping some. The top ten hold roughly 26% of the sample, which has some 21,000 clones, roughly 80% seen once. Mixed chimerism was transient after nonmyeloablative marrow transplants from related graft donors. The sample was CD8+ T cells from blood (PBMCs), taken 6 months after the transplant. The rearrangement links TRBV4-1 to TRBJ2-1, with a possible D match to TRBD1 (5 bases). This TCR came from a human patient who received a combined kidney and bone marrow transplant. Some T cells may be graft donor cells. CDR3 protein: CASSRQYNEQFF. The CDR3 nucleotides are TGCGCCAGCAGCAGACAGTACAATGAGCAGTTCTTC.